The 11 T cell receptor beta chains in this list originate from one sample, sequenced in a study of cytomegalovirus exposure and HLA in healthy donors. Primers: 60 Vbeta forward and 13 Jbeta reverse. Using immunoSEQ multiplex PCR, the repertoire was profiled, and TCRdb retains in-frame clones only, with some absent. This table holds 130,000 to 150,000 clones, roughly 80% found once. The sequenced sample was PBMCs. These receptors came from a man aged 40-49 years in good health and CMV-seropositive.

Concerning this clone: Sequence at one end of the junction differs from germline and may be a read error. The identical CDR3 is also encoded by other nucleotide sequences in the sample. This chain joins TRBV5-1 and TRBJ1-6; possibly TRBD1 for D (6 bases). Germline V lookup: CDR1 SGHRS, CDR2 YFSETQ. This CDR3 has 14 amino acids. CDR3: CASSPGTTNSPLHF. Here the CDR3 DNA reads TGCGCCAGCTCCCCCGGGACAACTAATTCCCCCCTCCACTTT.

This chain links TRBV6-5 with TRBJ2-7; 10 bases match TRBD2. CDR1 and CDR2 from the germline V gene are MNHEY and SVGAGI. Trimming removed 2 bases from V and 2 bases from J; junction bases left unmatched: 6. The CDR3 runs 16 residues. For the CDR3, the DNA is TGTGCCAGCAGTTACCACGGCAGCGGGAGGGCCTACGAGCAGTACTTC. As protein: CASSYHGSGRAYEQYF.

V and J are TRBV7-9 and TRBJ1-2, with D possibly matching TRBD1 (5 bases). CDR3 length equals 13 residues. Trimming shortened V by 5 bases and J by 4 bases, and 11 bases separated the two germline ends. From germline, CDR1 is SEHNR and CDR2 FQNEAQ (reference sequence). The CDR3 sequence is CASSADSGYGYTF. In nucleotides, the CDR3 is TGTGCCAGCAGCGCTGACAGTGGCTATGGCTACACCTTC.

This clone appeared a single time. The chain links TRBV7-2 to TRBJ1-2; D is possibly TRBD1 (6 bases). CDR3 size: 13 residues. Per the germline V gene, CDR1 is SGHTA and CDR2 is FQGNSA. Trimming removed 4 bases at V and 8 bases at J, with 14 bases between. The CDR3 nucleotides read TGTGCCAGCAGCTCCGACAGGTTTGGCGGCTACACCTTC. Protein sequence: CASSSDRFGGYTF.

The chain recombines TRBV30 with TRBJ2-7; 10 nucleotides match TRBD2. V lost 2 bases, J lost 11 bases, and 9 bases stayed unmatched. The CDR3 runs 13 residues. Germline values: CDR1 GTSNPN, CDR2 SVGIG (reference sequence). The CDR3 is CAWSTLEREGEYF. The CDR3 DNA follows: TGTGCCTGGAGTACTCTCGAGCGGGAGGGCGAGTACTTC.

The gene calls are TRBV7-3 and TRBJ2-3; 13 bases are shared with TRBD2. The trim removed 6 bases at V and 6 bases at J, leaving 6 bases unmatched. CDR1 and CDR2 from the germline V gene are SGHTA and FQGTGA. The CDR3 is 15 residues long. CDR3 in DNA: TGTGCCAGCAGTCCCGGACTAGCGGGAGCGGATACGCAGTATTTT. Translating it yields CASSPGLAGADTQYF.

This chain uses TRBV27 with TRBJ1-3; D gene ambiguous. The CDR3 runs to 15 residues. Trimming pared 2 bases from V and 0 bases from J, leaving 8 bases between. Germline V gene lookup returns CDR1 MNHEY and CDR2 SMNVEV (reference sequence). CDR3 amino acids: CASSLNGDSGNTIYF. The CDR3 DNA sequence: TGTGCCAGCAGTTTAAACGGGGACTCTGGAAACACCATATATTTT.

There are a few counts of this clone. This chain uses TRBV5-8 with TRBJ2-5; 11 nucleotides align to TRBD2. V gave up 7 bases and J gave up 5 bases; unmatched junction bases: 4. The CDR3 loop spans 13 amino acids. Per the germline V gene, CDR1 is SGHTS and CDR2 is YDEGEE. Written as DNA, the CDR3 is TGTGCCAGCCTAGCGGGAGGTGGTGAGACCCAGTACTTC. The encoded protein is CASLAGGGETQYF. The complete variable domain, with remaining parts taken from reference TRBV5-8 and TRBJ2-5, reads EAGVTQSPTHLIKTRGQQATLRCSPISGHTSVYWYQQALGLGLQFLLWYDEGEERNRGNFPPRFSGRQFPNYSSELNVNALELEDSALYLCASLAGGGETQYFGPGTRLLVL.

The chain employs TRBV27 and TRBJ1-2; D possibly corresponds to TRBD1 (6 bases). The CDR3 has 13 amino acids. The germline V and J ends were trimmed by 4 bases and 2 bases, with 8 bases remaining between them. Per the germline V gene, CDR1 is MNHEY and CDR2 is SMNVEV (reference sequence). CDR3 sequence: CASSYDRNYGYTF. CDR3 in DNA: TGTGCCAGCAGTTACGACAGGAACTATGGCTACACCTTC.

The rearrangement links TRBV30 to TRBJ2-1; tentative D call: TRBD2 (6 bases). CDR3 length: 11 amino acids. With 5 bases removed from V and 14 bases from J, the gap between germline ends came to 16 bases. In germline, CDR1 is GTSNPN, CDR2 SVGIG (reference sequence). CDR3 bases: TGTGCCTGGCGACTAGTCGTTTCCGAGTTCTTC. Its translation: CAWRLVVSEFF. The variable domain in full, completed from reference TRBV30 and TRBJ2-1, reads SQTIHQWPATLVQPVGSPLSLECTVEGTSNPNLYWYRQAAGRGLQLLFYSVGIGQISSEVPQNLSASRPQDRQFILSSKKLLLSDSGFYLCAWRLVVSEFFGPGTRLTVL.

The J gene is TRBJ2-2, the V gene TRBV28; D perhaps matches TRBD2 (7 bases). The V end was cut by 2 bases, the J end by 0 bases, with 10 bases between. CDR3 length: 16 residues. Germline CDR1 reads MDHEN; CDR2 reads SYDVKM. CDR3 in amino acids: CASSLGGAPNTGELFF. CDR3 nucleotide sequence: TGTGCCAGCAGTTTAGGGGGGGCGCCGAACACCGGGGAGCTGTTTTTT.